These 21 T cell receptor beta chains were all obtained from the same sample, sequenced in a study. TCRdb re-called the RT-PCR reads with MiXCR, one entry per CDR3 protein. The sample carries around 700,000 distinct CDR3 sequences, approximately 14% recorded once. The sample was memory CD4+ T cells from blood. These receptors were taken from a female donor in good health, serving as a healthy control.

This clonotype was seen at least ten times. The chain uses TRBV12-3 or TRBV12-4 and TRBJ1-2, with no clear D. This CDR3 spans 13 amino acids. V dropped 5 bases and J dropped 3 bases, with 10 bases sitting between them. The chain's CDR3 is CASSPAAYYGYTF. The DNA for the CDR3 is TGTGCCAGCAGTCCCGCGGCATACTATGGCTACACCTTC.

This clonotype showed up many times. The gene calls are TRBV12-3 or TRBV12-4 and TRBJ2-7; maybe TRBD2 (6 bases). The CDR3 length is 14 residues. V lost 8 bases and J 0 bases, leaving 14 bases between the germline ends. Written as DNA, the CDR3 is TGTGCCAGCGGAGTTGCGGGACGCTCCTACGAGCAGTACTTC. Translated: CASGVAGRSYEQYF.

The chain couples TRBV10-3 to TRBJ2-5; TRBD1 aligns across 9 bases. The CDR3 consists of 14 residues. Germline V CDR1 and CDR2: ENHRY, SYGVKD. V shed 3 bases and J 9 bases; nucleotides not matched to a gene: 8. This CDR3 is CAISDRTGEVAQYF. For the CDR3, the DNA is TGTGCCATCAGTGACCGGACAGGGGAGGTGGCCCAGTACTTC.

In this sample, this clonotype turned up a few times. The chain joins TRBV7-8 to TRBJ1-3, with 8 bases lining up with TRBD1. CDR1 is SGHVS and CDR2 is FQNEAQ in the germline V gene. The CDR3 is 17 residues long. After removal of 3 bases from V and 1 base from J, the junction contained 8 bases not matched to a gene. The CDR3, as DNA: TGTGCCAGCAGCTTCCGTCGACAGGGGAGGTCTGGAAACACCATATATTTT. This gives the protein CASSFRRQGRSGNTIYF.

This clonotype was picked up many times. In DNA form, the CDR3 reads TGCAGTGCTATTCGCACTAGCGGGACGGAGACCCAGTACTTC. Translation gives CSAIRTSGTETQYF. The chain combines TRBV20-1 with TRBJ2-5; 10 positions match TRBD2. The CDR3 runs to 14 residues. V lost 4 bases and J lost 5; bases outside the gene matches: 7. CDR1 is DFQATT and CDR2 is SNEGSKA in the germline V gene (reference sequence).

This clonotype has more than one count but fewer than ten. CDR3: CASSSSTGEKLFF. The CDR3 coding sequence is TGTGCCTCGTCTTCTTCGACAGGCGAAAAACTGTTTTTT. The rearrangement uses TRBV30 and TRBJ1-4, with a tentative D call TRBD1 (6 bases). Trimming cost V 7 bases and J 8 bases, with 17 bases left between them. Germline V gene sequence: CDR1 GTSNPN, CDR2 SVGIG (reference sequence). This CDR3 is built from 13 residues.

CDR3 DNA sequence: TGCGCCAGCAGCCATCGTAACTCCGGGTCCACTGAAGCTTTCTTT. It is translated as CASSHRNSGSTEAFF. The rearrangement uses TRBV4-1 and TRBJ1-1; D remains ambiguous. Trimming cost V 3 bases and J 4 bases, with 15 bases left between them. CDR3 length: 15 residues. Germline V gene lookup returns CDR1 MGHRA and CDR2 YSYEKL.

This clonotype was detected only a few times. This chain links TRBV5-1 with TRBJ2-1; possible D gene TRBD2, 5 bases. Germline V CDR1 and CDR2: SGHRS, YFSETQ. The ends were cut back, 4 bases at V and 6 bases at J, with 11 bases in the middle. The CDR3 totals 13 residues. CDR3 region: CASSLGVFNEQFF. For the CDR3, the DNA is TGCGCCAGCAGCCTGGGAGTTTTCAATGAGCAGTTCTTC.

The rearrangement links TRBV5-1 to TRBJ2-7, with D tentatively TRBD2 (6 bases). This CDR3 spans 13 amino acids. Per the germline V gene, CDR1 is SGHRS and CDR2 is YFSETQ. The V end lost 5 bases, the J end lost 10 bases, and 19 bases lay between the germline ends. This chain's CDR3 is CASSPLGREGQYF. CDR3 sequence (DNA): TGCGCCAGCAGTCCCCTCGGGCGGGAAGGTCAGTACTTC.

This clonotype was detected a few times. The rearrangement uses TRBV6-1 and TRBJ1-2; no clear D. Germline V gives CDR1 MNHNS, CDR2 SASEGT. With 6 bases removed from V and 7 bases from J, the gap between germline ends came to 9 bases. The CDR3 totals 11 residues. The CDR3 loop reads CASSGSGGYTF. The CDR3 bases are TGTGCCAGCAGCGGTTCGGGTGGCTACACCTTC.

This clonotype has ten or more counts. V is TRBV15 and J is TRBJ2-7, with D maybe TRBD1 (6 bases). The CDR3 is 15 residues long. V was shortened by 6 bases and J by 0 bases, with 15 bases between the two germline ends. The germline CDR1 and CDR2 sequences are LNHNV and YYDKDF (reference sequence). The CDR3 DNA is TGTGCCACCAGTAAAGGGGACATTCTCTCCTACGAGCAGTACTTC. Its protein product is CATSKGDILSYEQYF.

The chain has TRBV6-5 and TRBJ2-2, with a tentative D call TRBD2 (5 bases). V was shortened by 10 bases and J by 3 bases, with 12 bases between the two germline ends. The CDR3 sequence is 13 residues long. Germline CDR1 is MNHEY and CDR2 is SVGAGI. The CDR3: CATKLVHTGELFF. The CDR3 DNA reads TGTGCCACCAAACTAGTCCACACCGGGGAGCTGTTTTTT.

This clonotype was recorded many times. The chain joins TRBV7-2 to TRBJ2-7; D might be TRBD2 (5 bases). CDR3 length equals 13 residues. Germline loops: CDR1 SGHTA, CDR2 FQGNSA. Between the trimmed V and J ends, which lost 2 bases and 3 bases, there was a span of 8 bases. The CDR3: CASSLNGNYEQYF. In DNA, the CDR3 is TGTGCCAGCAGCTTAAACGGGAACTACGAGCAGTACTTC. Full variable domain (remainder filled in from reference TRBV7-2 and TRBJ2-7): GAGVSQSPSNKVTEKGKDVELRCDPISGHTALYWYRQSLGQGLEFLIYFQGNSAPDKSGLPSDRFSAERTGGSVSTLTIQRTQQEDSAVYLCASSLNGNYEQYFGPGTRLTVT.

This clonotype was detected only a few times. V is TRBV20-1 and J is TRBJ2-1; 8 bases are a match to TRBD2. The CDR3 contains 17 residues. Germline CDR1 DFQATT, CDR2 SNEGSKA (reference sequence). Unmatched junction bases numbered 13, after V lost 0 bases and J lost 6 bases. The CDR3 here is CSARDPGAGVGGNEQFF. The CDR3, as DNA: TGCAGTGCTAGAGATCCGGGAGCGGGAGTTGGGGGCAATGAGCAGTTCTTC.

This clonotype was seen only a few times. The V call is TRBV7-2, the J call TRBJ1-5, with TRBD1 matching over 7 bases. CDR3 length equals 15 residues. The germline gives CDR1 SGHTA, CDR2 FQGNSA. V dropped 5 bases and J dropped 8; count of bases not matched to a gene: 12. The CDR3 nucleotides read TGTGCCAGCAGCCAGAACAGGGGCAAGGGTGAGCCCCAGCATTTT. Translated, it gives CASSQNRGKGEPQHF.

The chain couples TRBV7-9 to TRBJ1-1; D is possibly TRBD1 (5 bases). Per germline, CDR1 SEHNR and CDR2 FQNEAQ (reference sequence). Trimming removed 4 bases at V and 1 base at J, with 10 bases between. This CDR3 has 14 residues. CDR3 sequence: CASSSRGRNTEAFF. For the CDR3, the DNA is TGTGCCAGCAGCTCTAGGGGAAGGAACACTGAAGCTTTCTTT.

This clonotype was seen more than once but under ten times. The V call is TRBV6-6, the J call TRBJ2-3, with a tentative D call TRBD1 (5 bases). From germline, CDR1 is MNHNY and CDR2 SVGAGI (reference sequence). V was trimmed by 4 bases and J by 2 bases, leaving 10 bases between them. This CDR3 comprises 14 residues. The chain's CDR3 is CASSSPGITDTQYF. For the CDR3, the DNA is TGTGCCAGCAGTTCCCCAGGGATCACAGATACGCAGTATTTT.

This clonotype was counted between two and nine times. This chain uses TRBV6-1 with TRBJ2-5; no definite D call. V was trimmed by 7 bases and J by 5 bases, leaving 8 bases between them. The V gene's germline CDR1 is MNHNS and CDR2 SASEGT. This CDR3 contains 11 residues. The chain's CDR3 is CASNAVETQYF. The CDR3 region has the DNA TGTGCCAGCAACGCAGTGGAGACCCAGTACTTC.

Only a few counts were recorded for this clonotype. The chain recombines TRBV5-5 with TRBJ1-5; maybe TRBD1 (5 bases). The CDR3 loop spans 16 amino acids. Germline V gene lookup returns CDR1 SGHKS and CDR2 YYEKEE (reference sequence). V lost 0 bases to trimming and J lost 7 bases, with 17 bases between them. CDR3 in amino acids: CASSLATGGGGQPQHF. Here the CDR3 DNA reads TGTGCCAGCAGCTTGGCCACCGGGGGAGGAGGGCAGCCCCAGCATTTT.

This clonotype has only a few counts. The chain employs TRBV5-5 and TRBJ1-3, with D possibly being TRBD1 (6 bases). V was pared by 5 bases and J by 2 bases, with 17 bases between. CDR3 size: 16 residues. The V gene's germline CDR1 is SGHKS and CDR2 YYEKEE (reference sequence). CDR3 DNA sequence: TGTGCCAGCAGTATTGGTGATGACAGGCCTGGAAACACCATATATTTT. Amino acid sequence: CASSIGDDRPGNTIYF. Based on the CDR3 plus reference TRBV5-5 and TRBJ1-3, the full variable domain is DAGVTQSPTHLIKTRGQQVTLRCSPISGHKSVSWYQQVLGQGPQFIFQYYEKEERGRGNFPDRFSARQFPNYSSELNVNALLLGDSALYLCASSIGDDRPGNTIYFGEGSWLTVV.

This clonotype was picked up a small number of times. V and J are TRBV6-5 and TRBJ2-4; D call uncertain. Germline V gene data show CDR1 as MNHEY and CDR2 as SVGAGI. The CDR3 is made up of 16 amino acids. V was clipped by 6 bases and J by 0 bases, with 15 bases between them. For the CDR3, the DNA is TGTGCCAGCAGCGACGGTATCAACGTAGCCAAAAACATTCAGTACTTC. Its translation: CASSDGINVAKNIQYF.